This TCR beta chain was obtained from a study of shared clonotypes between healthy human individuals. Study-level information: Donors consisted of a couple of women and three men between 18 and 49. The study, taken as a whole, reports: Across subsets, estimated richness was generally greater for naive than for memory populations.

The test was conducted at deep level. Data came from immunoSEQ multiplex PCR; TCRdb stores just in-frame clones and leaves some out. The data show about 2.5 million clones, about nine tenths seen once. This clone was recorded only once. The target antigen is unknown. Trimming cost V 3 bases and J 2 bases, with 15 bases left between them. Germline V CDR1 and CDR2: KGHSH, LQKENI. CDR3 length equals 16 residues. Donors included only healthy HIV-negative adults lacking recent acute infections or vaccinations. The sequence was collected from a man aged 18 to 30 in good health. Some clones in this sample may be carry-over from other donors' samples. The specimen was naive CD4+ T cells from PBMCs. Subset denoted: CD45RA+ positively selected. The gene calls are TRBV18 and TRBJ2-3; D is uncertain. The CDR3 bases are TGTGCCAGCTCACCGCTCAGGACGGGCGTCACAGATACGCAGTATTTT. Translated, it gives CASSPLRTGVTDTQYF. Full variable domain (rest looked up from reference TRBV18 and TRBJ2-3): NAGVMQNPRHLVRRRGQEARLRCSPMKGHSHVYWYRQLPEEGLKFMVYLQKENIIDESGMPKERFSAEFPKEGPSILRIQQVVRGDSAAYFCASSPLRTGVTDTQYFGPGTRLTVL.